The 25 T cell receptor beta chains below were found in one sample sequenced in a study of vaccination and CD4 T cells after COVID-19. With the Oncomine TCR Beta short-read assay, DNA from cultured CD4+ T cells was sequenced. From the PCR reads, TCRdb called clonotypes with MiXCR, one entry per CDR3 protein. Here the sample spans about 21,000 distinct CDR3 sequences, around 42% being singletons. Regarding time point: late sampling 161 to 241 days after vaccination in a few convalescent patients. Treatment defined: 10-day PBMC culture with coronavirus spike peptide pools or control peptides (ViraFEST assay). Their recognized antigens are unknown. This sample comprised CD4+ T cells from blood, cultured in vitro, obtained about 7 months after SARS-CoV-2 vaccination. The receptor source for this set is a human donor who had recovered from COVID-19.

This clonotype was found a few times. The V gene is TRBV7-2, the J gene TRBJ1-1; TRBD1 might be the D (6 bases). This CDR3 contains 14 residues. Between the trimmed V and J ends, which lost 4 bases and 1 base, there was a span of 10 bases. From germline, CDR1 is SGHTA and CDR2 FQGNSA. The CDR3 sequence is CASSWGTSNTEAFF. The CDR3 DNA reads as TGTGCCAGCAGCTGGGGGACATCGAACACTGAAGCTTTCTTT. The full variable domain, completed using reference TRBV7-2 and TRBJ1-1, is GAGVSQSPSNKVTEKGKDVELRCDPISGHTALYWYRQSLGQGLEFLIYFQGNSAPDKSGLPSDRFSAERTGGSVSTLTIQRTQQEDSAVYLCASSWGTSNTEAFFGQGTRLTVV.

The chain combines TRBV20-1 with TRBJ2-6; the match to TRBD2 covers 7 bases. The germline V gene has CDR1 DFQATT and CDR2 SNEGSKA (reference sequence). CDR3 length equals 18 residues. V lost 3 bases and J lost 0; bases outside the gene matches: 11. CDR3 residues: CSARSGGSRNSGANVLTF. The CDR3 DNA is TGCAGTGCTAGGTCGGGCGGGAGTCGAAACTCTGGGGCCAACGTCCTGACTTTC.

J is TRBJ2-3 and V is TRBV7-2, with 8 bases lining up with TRBD2. The CDR3 loop spans 14 amino acids. Trimming removed 5 bases from V and 8 bases from J; junction bases left unmatched: 9. The V gene's germline CDR1 is SGHTA and CDR2 FQGNSA. CDR3 nucleotides: TGTGCCAGCAGCCCACAGCGGGGGTGGGGTACGCAGTATTTT. Translation gives CASSPQRGWGTQYF.

This chain uses TRBV7-9 with TRBJ2-1; 9 nucleotides match TRBD1. With V trimmed by 4 bases and J by 4 bases, 11 bases remained unmatched. The length of the CDR3 is 17 residues. Per the germline V gene, CDR1 is SEHNR and CDR2 is FQNEAQ (reference sequence). The CDR3 here is CASSSPTGGVSYNEQFF. CDR3 sequence (DNA): TGTGCCAGCAGCTCACCCACAGGGGGCGTCTCTTACAATGAGCAGTTCTTC.

This rearrangement joins TRBV7-3 to TRBJ2-1, with a tentative D call TRBD2 (6 bases). The V gene's germline CDR1 is SGHTA and CDR2 FQGTGA. The CDR3 length is 14 residues. The V and J ends lost 2 bases and 8 bases respectively, with 13 bases between them. The CDR3 DNA reads TGTGCCAGCAGCTTAGGGTCGGGAGAGCATGAGCAGTTCTTC. Translation: CASSLGSGEHEQFF.

This clonotype was detected a few times. The gene calls are TRBV24-1 and TRBJ1-1; 7 bases are a match to TRBD1. Germline CDR1 is KGHDR and CDR2 is SFDVKD. V gave up 1 base and J gave up 7 bases; unmatched junction bases: 11. This CDR3 has 16 amino acids. DNA of the CDR3: TGTGCCACCAGTGATTTTAGGCAGGGGGTACTCTGTGAAGCTTTCTTT. This sequence encodes CATSDFRQGVLCEAFF.

V is TRBV20-1 and J is TRBJ1-1; D possibly corresponds to TRBD1 (6 bases). This CDR3 spans 12 amino acids. Germline-derived CDR1 and CDR2 are DFQATT and SNEGSKA (reference sequence). Deletions cut 8 bases from V and 1 base from J, with 11 bases between. This CDR3 reads CSSGQRNTEAFF. CDR3 bases: TGCAGTTCGGGACAAAGGAACACTGAAGCTTTCTTT.

The table lists this clonotype with a few counts. The gene calls are TRBV28 and TRBJ1-5; the D gene is possibly TRBD1 (6 bases). The CDR3 sequence is 14 residues long. Trimming removed 2 bases from V and 5 bases from J, with 10 bases in between. In germline, CDR1 is MDHEN, CDR2 SYDVKM. CDR3 DNA sequence: TGTGCCAGCAGTTTAGGAGGGGGTGATCAGCCCCAGCATTTT. Protein product: CASSLGGGDQPQHF. Full variable domain (missing parts from reference TRBV28 and TRBJ1-5): DVKVTQSSRYLVKRTGEKVFLECVQDMDHENMFWYRQDPGLGLRLIYFSYDVKMKEKGDIPEGYSVSREKKERFSLILESASTNQTSMYLCASSLGGGDQPQHFGDGTRLSIL.

The chain links TRBV29-1 to TRBJ2-5; no reliable D call. Trimming took off 5 bases at V and 1 base at J, with 8 bases between the two ends. This CDR3 contains 12 residues. Per the germline V gene, CDR1 is SQVTM and CDR2 is ANQGSEA. CDR3 sequence (DNA): TGCAGCGTTTACAGCATCCAAGAGACCCAGTACTTC. Amino acid sequence: CSVYSIQETQYF.

CDR3 amino acids: CCGTGGYEQYF. For the CDR3, the DNA is TGCTGCGGGACAGGGGGCTACGAGCAGTACTTC. V and J are TRBV20-1 and TRBJ2-7; 11 positions agree with TRBD1. This CDR3 contains 11 residues. Germline CDR1 DFQATT, CDR2 SNEGSKA (reference sequence).

A remark on this clonotype: The germline gene is not matched at one end of the junction; a read error may be the cause. The CDR3 DNA reads TGTGCCAGCAGCGAAGGGTTGACTAGCACAGATACGCAGTATTTT. Its protein product is CASSEGLTSTDTQYF. The V call is TRBV6-1, the J call TRBJ2-3; D is unresolved. The CDR3 runs 15 residues. Germline V gene data show CDR1 as MNHNS and CDR2 as SASEGT.

The chain employs TRBV20-1 and TRBJ1-5, with D possibly being TRBD1 (6 bases). Trimming cost V 5 bases and J 7 bases, with 18 bases left between them. The CDR3 covers 14 residues. The V gene's germline CDR1 is DFQATT and CDR2 SNEGSKA (reference sequence). In DNA, the CDR3 is TGCAGTGCTTACGACAGGCCAGGATGGCAGCCCCAGCATTTT. As protein: CSAYDRPGWQPQHF.

The V gene is TRBV6-1, the J gene TRBJ1-2; TRBD1 aligns across 9 bases. CDR3 length: 13 residues. Looked up from germline, CDR1 is MNHNS and CDR2 is SASEGT. V lost 7 bases and J lost 11; bases outside the gene matches: 11. This chain's CDR3 is CASIKVGTGMYTF. The CDR3 DNA reads TGTGCCAGCATTAAAGTTGGGACAGGGATGTACACCTTC.

This chain connects TRBV28 to TRBJ2-2, with D perhaps matching TRBD1 (6 bases). The germline V gene encodes CDR1 MDHEN and CDR2 SYDVKM. V was trimmed by 4 bases and J by 6 bases, leaving 21 bases between them. The CDR3 is made up of 17 amino acids. The CDR3 here is CASSSTRQARGPGELFF. The CDR3 DNA sequence: TGTGCCAGCAGTTCGACCCGACAGGCACGGGGACCCGGGGAGCTGTTTTTT.

The V call is TRBV20-1, the J call TRBJ2-1; 11 bases fit TRBD2. V lost 5 bases and J lost 3; bases outside the gene matches: 9. From germline, CDR1 is DFQATT and CDR2 SNEGSKA (reference sequence). The CDR3 contains 16 residues. The CDR3 nucleotides are TGCAGTGCTGGGACTAGCGGTTGGGGGAACTACAATGAGCAGTTCTTC. Translation: CSAGTSGWGNYNEQFF.

This clonotype appeared a few times. The V gene is TRBV20-1, the J gene TRBJ2-7, with D tentatively TRBD1 (6 bases). The germline V gene has CDR1 DFQATT and CDR2 SNEGSKA (reference sequence). The V end lost 5 bases, the J end lost 5 bases, and 22 bases lay between the germline ends. The CDR3 is made up of 15 amino acids. The CDR3 DNA is TGCAGTGCTCTAGCCCCGACAGGCTATACCCACGAGCAGTACTTC. It encodes CSALAPTGYTHEQYF.

This clonotype turned up a few times. The CDR3 loop is CATSRDPGQGGQPQHF. The DNA of the CDR3 is TGTGCCACCAGCAGAGATCCAGGACAGGGAGGTCAGCCCCAGCATTTT. J is TRBJ1-5 and V is TRBV15, with 8 bases lining up with TRBD1. Per germline, CDR1 LNHNV and CDR2 YYDKDF (reference sequence). The CDR3 runs to 16 residues. Trimming at V came to 0 bases and at J to 6 bases, leaving 7 bases not matched to a gene.

By sample share, this clonotype is medium-sized. The chain joins TRBV7-9 to TRBJ1-3; D remains ambiguous. Looked up from germline, CDR1 is SEHNR and CDR2 is FQNEAQ (reference sequence). V was shortened by 5 bases and J by 6 bases, with 11 bases between the two germline ends. CDR3 size: 13 residues. CDR3 in amino acids: CASSNGPANTIYF. The CDR3 nucleotides read TGTGCCAGCAGCAATGGGCCGGCAAACACCATATATTTT.

The chain recombines TRBV19 with TRBJ1-2, with 8 nucleotides matching TRBD1. The V gene end was trimmed by 6 bases and the J gene end by 7 bases; junction bases not matched to a gene: 13. The CDR3 is made up of 15 amino acids. CDR1 is LNHDA, CDR2 SQIVND, per germline (reference sequence). The CDR3 reads CASSRGRLGVTGYTF. CDR3 coding DNA: TGTGCCAGTAGCAGGGGGCGCCTCGGGGTTACTGGCTACACCTTC. The whole variable domain, filled in from reference TRBV19 and TRBJ1-2, reads DGGITQSPKYLFRKEGQNVTLSCEQNLNHDAMYWYRQDPGQGLRLIYYSQIVNDFQKGDIAEGYSVSREKKESFPLTVTSAQKNPTAFYLCASSRGRLGVTGYTFGSGTRLTVV.

The chain links TRBV7-9 to TRBJ2-5; D is ambiguous. CDR3 length: 16 amino acids. The germline V and J ends were trimmed by 3 bases and 3 bases, with 17 bases remaining between them. Germline values: CDR1 SEHNR, CDR2 FQNEAQ (reference sequence). CDR3 region: CASSLIGQPRKETQYF. The CDR3 nucleotides are TGTGCCAGCAGCTTGATAGGCCAACCCCGCAAAGAGACCCAGTACTTC. Supplemented by reference TRBV7-9 and TRBJ2-5, the full variable domain reads DTGVSQNPRHKITKRGQNVTFRCDPISEHNRLYWYRQTLGQGPEFLTYFQNEAQLEKSRLLSDRFSAERPKGSFSTLEIQRTEQGDSAMYLCASSLIGQPRKETQYFGPGTRLLVL.

This clonotype showed up just once. The genes are TRBV6-2 or TRBV6-3 and TRBJ2-1; possible D gene TRBD2, 5 bases. Germline lookup yields CDR1 MNHEY and CDR2 SVGEGT. CDR3 length: 12 amino acids. V gave up 8 bases and J gave up 7 bases, with 12 bases separating them. Here the CDR3 DNA reads TGTGCCAGCGGCGAGGGATTTAATGAGCAGTTCTTC. Translating it yields CASGEGFNEQFF.

This clonotype has just one count. V is TRBV24-1 and J is TRBJ2-2; TRBD2 aligns across 10 bases. CDR3 length: 17 amino acids. Germline-derived CDR1 and CDR2 are KGHDR and SFDVKD. V gave up 4 bases and J gave up 7 bases; unmatched junction bases: 11. CDR3 amino acids: CATSDPSGSAPSGELFF. The CDR3 DNA is TGTGCCACCAGTGACCCTAGCGGGAGTGCCCCAAGCGGGGAGCTGTTTTTT.

CDR3 region: CASSPSGRTYTDTQYF. CDR3 bases: TGTGCCAGCAGTCCCTCTGGGCGGACCTACACAGATACGCAGTATTTT. This chain uses TRBV28 with TRBJ2-3, with D unclear. CDR3 size: 16 residues. Trimming removed 5 bases from V and 2 bases from J, with 17 bases in between. Germline V gene lookup returns CDR1 MDHEN and CDR2 SYDVKM.

The J gene is TRBJ2-7, the V gene TRBV28, with 7 positions matching TRBD1. After removal of 4 bases from V and 7 bases from J, the junction contained 22 bases not matched to a gene. The CDR3 has 18 amino acids. CDR1 and CDR2 (germline): MDHEN, SYDVKM. In nucleotides, the CDR3 is TGTGCCAGCAGTTCCAGGATTCCGACAGGGCCCATTATGTGGGAGCAGTACTTC. Translated: CASSSRIPTGPIMWEQYF.

This clonotype is medium-sized (0.01 to 0.1%). As DNA, the CDR3 is TGCAGTGCTAGAGATGGTCAGCTCAATCAGCCCCAGCATTTT. It yields the protein CSARDGQLNQPQHF. The genes are TRBV20-1 and TRBJ1-5; D uncertain. The CDR3 extends over 14 amino acids. With 0 bases removed from V and 3 bases from J, the gap between germline ends came to 9 bases. The germline CDR1 and CDR2 sequences are DFQATT and SNEGSKA (reference sequence).